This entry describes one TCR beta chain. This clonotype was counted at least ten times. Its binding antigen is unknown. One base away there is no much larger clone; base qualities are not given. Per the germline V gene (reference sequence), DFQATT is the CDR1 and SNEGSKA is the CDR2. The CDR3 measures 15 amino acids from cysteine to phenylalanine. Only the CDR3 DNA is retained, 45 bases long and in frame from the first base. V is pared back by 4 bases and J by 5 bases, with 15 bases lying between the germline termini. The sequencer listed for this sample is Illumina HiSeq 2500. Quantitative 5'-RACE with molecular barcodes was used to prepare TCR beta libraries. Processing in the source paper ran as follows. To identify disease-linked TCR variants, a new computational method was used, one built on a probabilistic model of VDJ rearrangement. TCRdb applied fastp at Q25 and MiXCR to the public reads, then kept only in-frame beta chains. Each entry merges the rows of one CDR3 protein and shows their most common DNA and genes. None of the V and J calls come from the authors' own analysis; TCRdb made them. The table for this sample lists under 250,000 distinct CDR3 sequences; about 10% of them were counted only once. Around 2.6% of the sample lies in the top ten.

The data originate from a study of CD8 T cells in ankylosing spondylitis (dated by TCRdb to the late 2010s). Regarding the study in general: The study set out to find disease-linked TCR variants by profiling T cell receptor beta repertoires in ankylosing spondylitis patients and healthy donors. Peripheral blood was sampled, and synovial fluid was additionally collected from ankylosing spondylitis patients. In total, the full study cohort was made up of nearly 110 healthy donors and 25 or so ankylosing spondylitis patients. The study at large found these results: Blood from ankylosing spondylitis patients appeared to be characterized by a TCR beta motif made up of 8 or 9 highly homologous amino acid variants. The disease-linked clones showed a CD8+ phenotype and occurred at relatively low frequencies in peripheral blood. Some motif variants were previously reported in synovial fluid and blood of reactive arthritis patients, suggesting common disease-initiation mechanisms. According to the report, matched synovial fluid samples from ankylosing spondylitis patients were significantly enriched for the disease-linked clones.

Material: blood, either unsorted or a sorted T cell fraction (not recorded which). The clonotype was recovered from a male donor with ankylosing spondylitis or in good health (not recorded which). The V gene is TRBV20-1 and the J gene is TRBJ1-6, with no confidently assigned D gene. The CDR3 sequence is CSATRGERDNSPLHF. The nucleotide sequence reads TGCAGTGCTACCCGGGGAGAGCGGGATAATTCACCCCTCCACTTT.